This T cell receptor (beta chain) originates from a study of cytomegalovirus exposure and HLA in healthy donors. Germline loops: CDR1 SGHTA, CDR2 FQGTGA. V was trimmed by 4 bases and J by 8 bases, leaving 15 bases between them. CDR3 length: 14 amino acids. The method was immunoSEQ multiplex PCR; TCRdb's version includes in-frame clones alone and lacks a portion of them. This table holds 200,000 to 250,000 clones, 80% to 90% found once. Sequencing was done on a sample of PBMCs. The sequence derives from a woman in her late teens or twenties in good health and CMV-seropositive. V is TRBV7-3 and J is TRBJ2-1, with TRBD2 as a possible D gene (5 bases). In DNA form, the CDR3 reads TGTGCCAGCAGCTCTACCCTCTCCGGGGATGAGCAGTTCTTC. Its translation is CASSSTLSGDEQFF.